These 18 T cell receptor beta chains came from one sample sequenced in a study of CD8 T cells in Susac syndrome. Random hexamers were used to reverse transcribe the RNA input (roughly 0.5 to 1 ug). One entry per CDR3 protein, called by TCRdb with MiXCR from the immunoSEQ multiplex PCR reads. The sample lists approximately 160,000 distinct CDR3 sequences, roughly 95% occurring once. Sequencing was done on a sample of CD4+ T cells from PBMCs. Source of these receptors: a human donor in good health.

The chain combines TRBV12-3 or TRBV12-4 with TRBJ1-2; TRBD1 might be the D (6 bases). V was trimmed by 6 bases and J by 1 base, leaving 9 bases between them. CDR3 length: 13 amino acids. CDR3 sequence (DNA): TGTGCCAGCAGGCTAGGGGGTAACTATGGCTACACCTTC. Its translation: CASRLGGNYGYTF.

The chain links TRBV6-9 to TRBJ2-5; 11 bases map to TRBD2. With V trimmed by 6 bases and J by 1 base, 7 bases remained unmatched. Germline assignment: CDR1 MNHGY and CDR2 SVAAGI. This CDR3 comprises 16 residues. Here the CDR3 DNA reads TGTGCCAGCAGATCTAGCGGGGGGTATGTCCAAGAGACCCAGTACTTC. It yields the protein CASRSSGGYVQETQYF.

The rearrangement links TRBV9 to TRBJ2-7, with TRBD2 matching over 12 bases. V trimming: 4 bases; J trimming: 3 bases; junction bases outside the gene matches: 5. The CDR3 extends over 15 amino acids. The V gene's germline CDR1 is SGDLS and CDR2 YYNGEE. CDR3 DNA sequence: TGTGCCAGCAGCCCCCGACTAGCGGGGGTCTACGAGCAGTACTTC. Translation: CASSPRLAGVYEQYF.

This clonotype has a handful of counts. CDR3 in amino acids: CSVGSGNTIYF. The CDR3 nucleotides read TGCAGCGTCGGGTCAGGAAACACCATATATTTT. V gene TRBV29-1 combines with J gene TRBJ1-3; D uncertain. CDR1 SQVTM and CDR2 ANQGSEA come from the germline V gene. This CDR3 has 11 residues. The ends were cut back, 6 bases at V and 4 bases at J, with 7 bases in the middle.

The J gene is TRBJ1-1, the V gene TRBV7-9; 7 bases are shared with TRBD1. This CDR3 contains 14 residues. The germline V gene has CDR1 SEHNR and CDR2 FQNEAQ (reference sequence). J gave up 6 bases and V 3 bases, and 7 bases lay outside the gene matches. CDR3 loop: CASSFQGDMPEAFF. CDR3 sequence (DNA): TGTGCCAGCAGCTTCCAGGGGGACATGCCTGAAGCTTTCTTT.

Only one count was recorded for this clonotype. The chain is built from TRBV7-3 and TRBJ1-1, with D tentatively TRBD1 (5 bases). Germline V gives CDR1 SGHTA, CDR2 FQGTGA. The V end lost 3 bases, the J end lost 10 bases, and 18 bases lay between the germline ends. CDR3 length: 14 amino acids. CDR3 amino acids: CASSLDDSYTPAFF. In DNA form, the CDR3 reads TGTGCCAGCAGCTTGGACGACAGCTACACCCCAGCTTTCTTT.

The chain's CDR3 is CSARTSGAHNEQFF. CDR3 nucleotide sequence: TGCAGTGCTCGGACTAGCGGGGCCCACAATGAGCAGTTCTTC. This chain connects TRBV20-1 to TRBJ2-1; 12 bases align to TRBD2. CDR1 DFQATT and CDR2 SNEGSKA come from the germline V gene (reference sequence). With V trimmed by 5 bases and J by 5 bases, 4 bases remained unmatched. The CDR3 length is 14 residues.

The V gene is TRBV20-1, the J gene TRBJ1-2; D is perhaps TRBD1 (6 bases). CDR1 is DFQATT, CDR2 SNEGSKA, per germline (reference sequence). The CDR3 contains 15 residues. Trimming took off 3 bases at V and 3 bases at J, with 17 bases between the two ends. In DNA, the CDR3 is TGCAGTGCTAGGGGTGTGGCAGGGGTGTACTATGGCTACACCTTC. This gives the protein CSARGVAGVYYGYTF.

The chain uses TRBV20-1 and TRBJ2-2, with 10 bases matching TRBD2. The V and J ends lost 4 bases and 6 bases, in that order; junction bases with no gene match: 5. This CDR3 comprises 14 residues. Germline V lookup: CDR1 DFQATT, CDR2 SNEGSKA (reference sequence). Here the CDR3 reads CSATSGGPSGELFF. Written as DNA, the CDR3 is TGCAGTGCTACTAGCGGGGGCCCCTCCGGGGAGCTGTTTTTT.

This clonotype has more than one count but fewer than ten. The V and J genes are TRBV28 and TRBJ2-3; D not certain. The CDR3 is made up of 13 amino acids. Germline V lookup: CDR1 MDHEN, CDR2 SYDVKM. V lost 5 bases to trimming and J lost 1 base, with 7 bases between them. The CDR3 spells CASSTPGTDTQYF. Written as DNA, the CDR3 is TGTGCCAGCAGTACCCCGGGCACAGATACGCAGTATTTT.

The chain employs TRBV6-5 and TRBJ1-5; possible D gene TRBD1, 6 bases. Germline CDR1 reads MNHEY; CDR2 reads SVGAGI. The CDR3 length is 14 residues. V was clipped by 7 bases and J by 2 bases, with 12 bases between them. CDR3 DNA: TGTGCCAGCAAAAGTTACAGGGGCAATCAGCCCCAGCATTTT. Translated: CASKSYRGNQPQHF.

The J gene is TRBJ2-5, the V gene TRBV5-1; D is possibly TRBD1 (6 bases). The V end lost 0 bases, the J end lost 2 bases, and 11 bases lay between the germline ends. The CDR3 runs to 15 residues. From germline, CDR1 is SGHRS and CDR2 YFSETQ. In DNA form, the CDR3 reads TGCGCCAGCAGCTTGGAGACAGGTCCGCAAGAGACCCAGTACTTC. This translates into CASSLETGPQETQYF.

The chain links TRBV4-1 to TRBJ1-1; the D is unclear. The V and J ends lost 0 bases and 3 bases respectively, with 14 bases between them. Germline V lookup: CDR1 MGHRA, CDR2 YSYEKL. This CDR3 has 16 amino acids. CDR3 DNA: TGCGCCAGCAGCCAAGATCATCACGGGGAGGACACTGAAGCTTTCTTT. It specifies CASSQDHHGEDTEAFF.

This chain uses TRBV3-1 with TRBJ2-1; 8 nucleotides agree with TRBD2. The CDR3 has 15 residues. The germline CDR1 and CDR2 sequences are LGHDT and YNNKEL (reference sequence). The V gene end was trimmed by 4 bases and the J gene end by 5 bases; junction bases not matched to a gene: 7. The CDR3 reads CASSPWGGGHNEQFF. DNA for the CDR3: TGTGCCAGCAGCCCCTGGGGCGGGGGGCACAATGAGCAGTTCTTC.

The V call is TRBV5-1, the J call TRBJ1-1, with a weak D call TRBD1 (6 bases). CDR1 is SGHRS, CDR2 YFSETQ, per germline. With 0 bases removed from V and 8 bases from J, the gap between germline ends came to 17 bases. The CDR3 has 15 residues. This CDR3 reads CASSLVMGADAEAFF. The CDR3 coding sequence is TGCGCCAGCAGCTTGGTGATGGGGGCTGATGCAGAAGCTTTCTTT.

The chain uses TRBV19 and TRBJ2-7; TRBD1 is a possible D gene (5 bases). Trimming left V 5 bases short and J 3 bases short, with 20 bases between. CDR1 is LNHDA, CDR2 SQIVND, per germline (reference sequence). This CDR3 region has 16 residues. In DNA, the CDR3 is TGTGCCAGTAGTCAGAGCAGGGATTTAAGAGACTACGAGCAGTACTTC. This gives the protein CASSQSRDLRDYEQYF. Using reference TRBV19 and TRBJ2-7 for the parts outside the CDR3, the full variable domain is DGGITQSPKYLFRKEGQNVTLSCEQNLNHDAMYWYRQDPGQGLRLIYYSQIVNDFQKGDIAEGYSVSREKKESFPLTVTSAQKNPTAFYLCASSQSRDLRDYEQYFGPGTRLTVT.

The J gene is TRBJ1-2, the V gene TRBV10-2; TRBD1 might be the D (6 bases). The germline CDR1 and CDR2 sequences are WSHSY and SAAADI. This CDR3 has 15 residues. V shed 0 bases and J shed 3 bases, with 11 bases lying between them. The CDR3: CASSESKGVHYGYTF. DNA for the CDR3: TGCGCCAGCAGTGAGTCGAAGGGGGTCCACTATGGCTACACCTTC.

CDR3 sequence: CASSLRPGGFNNSPLHF. DNA for the CDR3: TGTGCCAGCAGCTTAAGGCCAGGGGGTTTTAATAATTCACCCCTCCACTTT. The rearrangement links TRBV7-9 to TRBJ1-6; the match to TRBD1 covers 7 bases. The germline V gene encodes CDR1 SEHNR and CDR2 FQNEAQ (reference sequence). Germline trimming cut 2 bases from V and 5 bases from J; bases unmatched to any gene: 9. The length of the CDR3 is 17 residues.